The 26 T cell receptor beta chains given below trace back to one sample, sequenced in a study of blood T cell repertoires in COVID-19. The assay was immunoSEQ multiplex PCR, and TCRdb's table has in-frame clones only and misses some. The sample consists of about 200,000 clones, about 91% of them appearing once. The sequenced sample consisted of PBMCs or T cells enriched from blood (not recorded which). These TCRs come from a middle-aged woman with acute COVID-19.

Here the CDR3 DNA reads TGTGCCAGCAGTCGGACAGGGAGCTATGGCTACACCTTC. Protein: CASSRTGSYGYTF. This sequence joins TRBV6-5 and TRBJ1-2, with 8 bases aligning to TRBD1. Trimming removed 5 bases from V and 4 bases from J; junction bases left unmatched: 3. The CDR3 runs to 13 residues. Per germline, CDR1 MNHEY and CDR2 SVGAGI.

The CDR3 DNA reads as TGTGCCAGCAAACAGGGTCCCTCCTACGAGCAGTACTTC. This translates into CASKQGPSYEQYF. The V call is TRBV7-9, the J call TRBJ2-7; D may be TRBD1 (6 bases). This CDR3 has 13 residues. The germline V gene has CDR1 SEHNR and CDR2 FQNEAQ (reference sequence). Between the trimmed V and J ends, which lost 7 bases and 0 bases, there was a span of 10 bases.

The rearrangement links TRBV5-1 to TRBJ2-7, with D possibly TRBD1 on 6 matching bases. This CDR3 is 13 amino acids long. The germline V and J ends were trimmed by 0 bases and 6 bases, with 10 bases remaining between them. The germline CDR1 and CDR2 sequences are SGHRS and YFSETQ. CDR3 in DNA: TGCGCCAGCAGCTTGGGTCAGGGGACCGAGCAGTACTTC. Protein sequence: CASSLGQGTEQYF. The full variable domain, in which reference TRBV5-1 and TRBJ2-7 provide the parts outside the CDR3, is KAGVTQTPRYLIKTRGQQVTLSCSPISGHRSVSWYQQTPGQGLQFLFEYFSETQRNKGNFPGRFSGRQFSNSRSEMNVSTLELGDSALYLCASSLGQGTEQYFGPGTRLTVT.

The V gene is TRBV5-5, the J gene TRBJ2-2, with D possibly matching TRBD2 (5 bases). Between the trimmed V and J ends, which lost 2 bases and 0 bases, there was a span of 11 bases. From germline, CDR1 is SGHKS and CDR2 YYEKEE (reference sequence). This CDR3 region has 16 residues. The CDR3 region is CASSFYGGANTGELFF. In DNA, the CDR3 is TGTGCCAGCAGCTTTTATGGAGGAGCGAACACCGGGGAGCTGTTTTTT.

This chain connects TRBV19 to TRBJ1-5; 9 positions match TRBD1. CDR1 LNHDA and CDR2 SQIVND come from the germline V gene (reference sequence). Trimming took 7 bases from V and 4 from J; bases not matched to a gene: 5. The CDR3 is made up of 14 amino acids. CDR3 amino acids: CASTSGTGNQPQHF. DNA for the CDR3: TGTGCCAGTACCTCCGGGACAGGGAATCAGCCCCAGCATTTT.

The chain combines TRBV5-4 with TRBJ2-6; 8 nucleotides match TRBD1. The CDR3 loop spans 17 amino acids. Germline CDR1 and CDR2: SGHNT and YYREEE (reference sequence). V was clipped by 1 base and J by 0 bases; unmatched bases: 3. The CDR3 protein is CASSLNRGDSGANVLTF. In DNA, the CDR3 is TGTGCCAGCAGCTTGAACAGGGGGGACTCTGGGGCCAACGTCCTGACTTTC.

The V call is TRBV5-1, the J call TRBJ1-6; 9 nucleotides align to TRBD1. J gave up 7 bases and V 4 bases, and 3 bases lay outside the gene matches. The CDR3 sequence is 14 residues long. Germline CDR1 is SGHRS and CDR2 is YFSETQ. The CDR3 loop reads CASSVDRGNSPLHF. CDR3 sequence (DNA): TGCGCCAGCAGCGTAGACAGGGGGAATTCACCCCTCCACTTT.

The V gene is TRBV7-8, the J gene TRBJ2-3, with TRBD2 matching 13 bases. This CDR3 is 18 amino acids long. The junction had 9 bases not matched to a gene; V was cut back by 3 bases and J by 3 bases. Germline V gene lookup returns CDR1 SGHVS and CDR2 FQNEAQ. CDR3 coding DNA: TGTGCCAGCAGCTTGTGGGCTACTAGCGGGGGGGGGACAGATACGCAGTATTTT. Its protein is CASSLWATSGGGTDTQYF.

This chain uses TRBV2 with TRBJ2-3, with TRBD2 identical over 7 bases. After removal of 1 base from V and 6 bases from J, the junction contained 13 bases not matched to a gene. CDR1 and CDR2 from the germline V gene are SNHLY and FYNNEI. The CDR3 has 17 residues. DNA for the CDR3: TGTGCCAGCAGTGAAGTTTCCCCGGGACTACTTTTTGATACGCAGTATTTT. This translates into CASSEVSPGLLFDTQYF. The whole variable domain, remainder taken from reference TRBV2 and TRBJ2-3, is EPEVTQTPSHQVTQMGQEVILRCVPISNHLYFYWYRQILGQKVEFLVSFYNNEISEKSEIFDDQFSVERPDGSNFTLKIRSTKLEDSAMYFCASSEVSPGLLFDTQYFGPGTRLTVL.

The V and J genes are TRBV11-2 and TRBJ2-7, with TRBD2 as a possible D gene (6 bases). The CDR3 loop spans 14 amino acids. Looked up from germline, CDR1 is SGHAT and CDR2 is FQNNGV. The V end was cut by 5 bases, the J end by 4 bases, with 15 bases between. CDR3 residues: CASSGRGIGYEQYF. DNA of the CDR3: TGTGCCAGCAGCGGGCGGGGTATTGGGTACGAGCAGTACTTC. Complete variable domain (other parts from reference TRBV11-2 and TRBJ2-7): EAGVAQSPRYKIIEKRQSVAFWCNPISGHATLYWYQQILGQGPKLLIQFQNNGVVDDSQLPKDRFSAERLKGVDSTLKIQPAKLEDSAVYLCASSGRGIGYEQYFGPGTRLTVT.

This clone appeared a few times. V usage is TRBV21-1 and J usage is TRBJ2-5; the D segment call TRBD1 is taken from the table without a DNA check. TRBV21-1 is a pseudogene segment. The CDR3 runs 15 residues. The CDR3 coding sequence is TGTGCCAGCAGCACCAAACAGGGGGCAAGAAAGACCCAGTACTTC. Residues: CASSTKQGARKTQYF.

The chain employs TRBV19 and TRBJ1-1; D remains unclear. CDR3 size: 16 residues. The V and J ends lost 1 base and 4 bases respectively, with 16 bases between them. Germline V gene sequence: CDR1 LNHDA, CDR2 SQIVND (reference sequence). The CDR3 nucleotides are TGTGCCAGTAGTATAGCATACGGGCGTGGGAGCACTGAAGCTTTCTTT. Its protein is CASSIAYGRGSTEAFF. The full variable domain, its missing parts supplied by reference TRBV19 and TRBJ1-1, is DGGITQSPKYLFRKEGQNVTLSCEQNLNHDAMYWYRQDPGQGLRLIYYSQIVNDFQKGDIAEGYSVSREKKESFPLTVTSAQKNPTAFYLCASSIAYGRGSTEAFFGQGTRLTVV.

J is TRBJ2-1 and V is TRBV5-7; TRBD2 matches at 8 bases. TRBV5-7 is given ORF status, its function remaining uncertain. The length of the CDR3 is 18 residues. J gave up 6 bases and V 4 bases, and 18 bases lay outside the gene matches. The CDR3 spells CASSLRSCSGLEVNEQFF. The CDR3 region has the DNA TGTGCCAGCAGCCTTCGGTCCTGCTCGGGACTAGAAGTCAATGAGCAGTTCTTC.

V is TRBV5-1 and J is TRBJ1-6; 7 positions agree with TRBD1. The CDR3 consists of 14 residues. V shed 7 bases and J 13 bases; nucleotides not matched to a gene: 14. Germline V gene lookup returns CDR1 SGHRS and CDR2 YFSETQ. The CDR3 sequence is CASASGQAGSPLHF. CDR3 nucleotides: TGCGCCAGCGCATCAGGACAGGCGGGGTCCCCCCTCCACTTT.

V gene TRBV6-5 combines with J gene TRBJ2-1, with TRBD1 matching 9 bases. CDR3 size: 15 residues. Looked up from germline, CDR1 is MNHEY and CDR2 is SVGAGI. V shed 6 bases and J 6 bases; nucleotides not matched to a gene: 9. The CDR3 loop reads CASSTTGGGSNEQFF. Here the CDR3 DNA reads TGTGCCAGCAGCACGACAGGGGGAGGTAGCAATGAGCAGTTCTTC.

The J gene is TRBJ2-5, the V gene TRBV9, with a weak D call TRBD1 (6 bases). This CDR3 comprises 17 residues. V was pared by 0 bases and J by 2 bases, with 17 bases between. Germline V lookup: CDR1 SGDLS, CDR2 YYNGEE. CDR3: CASSVGGGPPWQETQYF. For the CDR3, the DNA is TGTGCCAGCAGCGTAGGAGGGGGACCTCCTTGGCAAGAGACCCAGTACTTC.

The chain has TRBV5-4 and TRBJ2-3; 7 nucleotides line up with TRBD2. The trim removed 0 bases at V and 6 bases at J, leaving 4 bases unmatched. Per germline, CDR1 SGHNT and CDR2 YYREEE (reference sequence). The CDR3 is 14 amino acids. DNA of the CDR3: TGTGCCAGCAGCTTGGTCAGCGGGGCGGATACGCAGTATTTT. This gives the protein CASSLVSGADTQYF.

CDR3 loop: CASSIAGQGYQPQHF. The CDR3 region has the DNA TGTGCCAGTAGTATAGCCGGACAGGGGTACCAGCCCCAGCATTTT. The chain has TRBV19 and TRBJ1-5, with 9 nucleotides matching TRBD1. CDR1 and CDR2 (germline): LNHDA, SQIVND (reference sequence). V was clipped by 1 base and J by 7 bases; unmatched bases: 5. This CDR3 spans 15 amino acids.

The rearrangement links TRBV27 to TRBJ1-3; D unresolved. V shed 8 bases and J shed 11 bases, with 16 bases lying between them. The CDR3 is made up of 12 amino acids. From germline, CDR1 is MNHEY and CDR2 SMNVEV (reference sequence). The CDR3 sequence: CASGMGRDSIYF. For the CDR3, the DNA is TGTGCCAGCGGAATGGGGAGGGATTCCATATATTTT.

This rearrangement joins TRBV15 to TRBJ2-3, with D tentatively TRBD2 (7 bases). V shed 0 bases and J shed 2 bases, with 15 bases lying between them. This CDR3 has 17 amino acids. Germline lookup yields CDR1 LNHNV and CDR2 YYDKDF (reference sequence). CDR3: CATSRDRPGGLTDTQYF. The DNA of the CDR3 is TGTGCCACCAGCAGAGATCGACCGGGGGGCCTCACAGATACGCAGTATTTT.

A few counts support this clone. The CDR3 loop reads CASSLSNEQFF. CDR3 nucleotide sequence: TGTGCCAGCAGTTTATCTAATGAGCAGTTCTTC. The rearrangement joins TRBV12-3 or TRBV12-4 to TRBJ2-1; the D is unclear. V shed 2 bases and J shed 7 bases, with 3 bases lying between them. This CDR3 spans 11 amino acids.

The rearrangement uses TRBV5-1 and TRBJ1-2, with 9 bases matching TRBD1. The V and J ends lost 0 bases and 8 bases, in that order; junction bases with no gene match: 8. CDR1 and CDR2 from the germline V gene are SGHRS and YFSETQ. The CDR3 contains 15 residues. The CDR3 nucleotides are TGCGCCAGCAGCTTGGCCCTACAGGGGGCCTACGGCTACACCTTC. It specifies CASSLALQGAYGYTF.

The chain carries TRBV7-9 and TRBJ1-1; TRBD1 aligns across 7 bases. V shed 7 bases and J 4 bases; nucleotides not matched to a gene: 9. CDR1 is SEHNR and CDR2 is FQNEAQ in the germline V gene (reference sequence). CDR3 length: 14 amino acids. The CDR3 DNA reads as TGTGCCAGCACCTCCCCCGACAGGGCCACTGAAGCTTTCTTT. It specifies CASTSPDRATEAFF.

This chain links TRBV9 with TRBJ2-2, with 7 bases lining up with TRBD2. Trimming cost V 0 bases and J 6 bases; bases outside gene matches: 11. The CDR3 is 17 residues long. Germline CDR1 and CDR2: SGDLS and YYNGEE. In DNA, the CDR3 is TGTGCCAGCAGCGTAGTCGATAGCGGGCCCGGGGCCGGGGAGCTGTTTTTT. Its protein product is CASSVVDSGPGAGELFF.

This chain connects TRBV9 to TRBJ1-2; no clear D. The V end lost 0 bases, the J end lost 8 bases, and 8 bases lay between the germline ends. The CDR3 is 12 amino acids. The germline gives CDR1 SGDLS, CDR2 YYNGEE. Here the CDR3 DNA reads TGTGCCAGCAGCGTAGCTGGAGGGGGCTACACCTTC. Translating gives CASSVAGGGYTF. The whole variable domain, filled in from reference TRBV9 and TRBJ1-2, reads DSGVTQTPKHLITATGQRVTLRCSPRSGDLSVYWYQQSLDQGLQFLIQYYNGEERAKGNILERFSAQQFPDLHSELNLSSLELGDSALYFCASSVAGGGYTFGSGTRLTVV.

By share of the sample, this clone is medium-sized. The CDR3: CASKEPGGGTEAFF. The CDR3, as DNA: TGTGCCAGCAAAGAACCCGGGGGTGGCACTGAAGCTTTCTTT. The rearrangement uses TRBV11-2 and TRBJ1-1, with a tentative D call TRBD1 (5 bases). V was trimmed by 7 bases and J by 4 bases, leaving 16 bases between them. This CDR3 spans 14 amino acids. The germline V gene has CDR1 SGHAT and CDR2 FQNNGV.